A single sample gave rise to the 18 T cell receptor beta chains below, sequenced in a study of response to subunit inactivated influenza vaccine. TCRdb ran MiXCR on the RT-PCR reads and lists one entry per CDR3 protein. The data show around 790,000 distinct CDR3 sequences, around 20% seen once. Sequenced here: PBMCs from blood, sampled around 5 days after vaccination. Receptors originate from a man in his forties or fifties who received an inactivated influenza vaccine.

The CDR3 loop reads CASSQDFAGEVDTQYF. The CDR3 DNA reads TGCGCCAGCAGCCAAGATTTCGCGGGGGAAGTAGATACGCAGTATTTT. V is TRBV4-1 and J is TRBJ2-3, with TRBD2 identical over 7 bases. The CDR3 contains 16 residues. V was clipped by 0 bases and J by 5 bases; unmatched bases: 8. Germline values: CDR1 MGHRA, CDR2 YSYEKL.

The V and J genes are TRBV11-2 and TRBJ2-4; D is possibly TRBD2 (6 bases). This CDR3 has 12 amino acids. Trimming removed 8 bases at V and 6 bases at J, with 11 bases between. The germline gives CDR1 SGHAT, CDR2 FQNNGV. CDR3 nucleotides: TGTGCCAGCGCTGGGGGGATAAACATTCAGTACTTC. Its protein is CASAGGINIQYF. Using reference TRBV11-2 and TRBJ2-4 for the parts outside the CDR3, the full variable domain is EAGVAQSPRYKIIEKRQSVAFWCNPISGHATLYWYQQILGQGPKLLIQFQNNGVVDDSQLPKDRFSAERLKGVDSTLKIQPAKLEDSAVYLCASAGGINIQYFGAGTRLSVL.

V is TRBV12-3 or TRBV12-4 and J is TRBJ2-1; no clear D gene. The CDR3 totals 14 residues. V was pared by 3 bases and J by 8 bases, with 14 bases between. This CDR3 reads CASSFKPPWHEQFF. DNA for the CDR3: TGTGCCAGCAGTTTTAAACCGCCTTGGCATGAGCAGTTCTTC.

The J gene is TRBJ1-1, the V gene TRBV9, with a possible D match to TRBD1 (6 bases). Trimming left V 4 bases short and J 2 bases short, with 15 bases between. CDR1 and CDR2 from the germline V gene are SGDLS and YYNGEE. This CDR3 has 15 amino acids. The CDR3 protein is CASSPQQGINTEAFF. The CDR3 coding sequence is TGTGCCAGCAGCCCTCAACAGGGAATTAACACTGAAGCTTTCTTT.

CDR3 protein: CASSLSTAANTGELFF. The CDR3 bases are TGCGCCAGCAGCTTGTCCACGGCAGCGAACACCGGGGAGCTGTTTTTT. The chain employs TRBV5-1 and TRBJ2-2; D call uncertain. V was trimmed by 1 base and J by 0 bases, leaving 10 bases between them. This CDR3 comprises 16 residues. Germline CDR1 SGHRS, CDR2 YFSETQ.

The rearrangement links TRBV4-3 to TRBJ1-2; D unclear. V gave up 3 bases and J gave up 7 bases, with 18 bases separating them. The CDR3 loop spans 15 amino acids. The germline V gene has CDR1 LGHNA and CDR2 YSLEER. In nucleotides, the CDR3 is TGCGCCAGCAGCCAGGAACCTTCCTCCGGACGTGGCTACACCTTC. This sequence encodes CASSQEPSSGRGYTF.

This clonotype was seen only a few times. This chain joins TRBV6-2 or TRBV6-3 and TRBJ2-1; 9 bases are shared with TRBD2. This CDR3 is 19 amino acids long. Germline V gene lookup returns CDR1 MNHEY and CDR2 SVGEGT. Trimming took 0 bases from V and 3 from J; bases not matched to a gene: 12. The chain's CDR3 is CASSYSRIAGVRFYNEQFF. The CDR3 bases are TGTGCCAGCAGTTACTCGAGAATAGCGGGAGTCCGGTTCTACAATGAGCAGTTCTTC.

The chain uses TRBV20-1 and TRBJ2-3; 8 positions agree with TRBD1. Trimming at V came to 0 bases and at J to 0 bases, leaving 5 bases not matched to a gene. Germline V gene data show CDR1 as DFQATT and CDR2 as SNEGSKA (reference sequence). This CDR3 contains 16 residues. The CDR3 nucleotides are TGCAGTGCTAGAGATCTGCGGACAGGGAGCACAGATACGCAGTATTTT. Translated, it gives CSARDLRTGSTDTQYF.

This clonotype turned up a few times. The rearrangement links TRBV21-1 to TRBJ2-7; TRBD1 is taken as the D call from the table, unchecked against the DNA. TRBV21-1 is reported as a pseudogene. There are 14 residues in the CDR3. The CDR3 loop reads CASGVVRDRDEQYF. The CDR3 DNA reads as TGTGCCAGCGGAGTTGTCCGGGACAGGGACGAGCAGTACTTC.

This clonotype came up a few times. The chain combines TRBV7-9 with TRBJ2-7; maybe TRBD2 (5 bases). The ends were cut back, 4 bases at V and 4 bases at J, with 11 bases in the middle. This CDR3 is built from 13 residues. Looked up from germline, CDR1 is SEHNR and CDR2 is FQNEAQ (reference sequence). The CDR3 coding sequence is TGTGCCAGCAGCTCACTAGGGATTTACGAGCAGTACTTC. This codes for CASSSLGIYEQYF.

The chain employs TRBV5-6 and TRBJ2-3; unclear D gene. The germline V and J ends were trimmed by 4 bases and 0 bases, with 15 bases remaining between them. Germline lookup yields CDR1 SGHDT and CDR2 YYEEEE. CDR3 length: 16 amino acids. Here the CDR3 DNA reads TGTGCCAGCAGCCAGTTAAGTGGGATGAGCACAGATACGCAGTATTTT. Amino acid sequence: CASSQLSGMSTDTQYF.

This clonotype was seen a handful of times. The rearrangement links TRBV20-1 to TRBJ1-5; D is ambiguous. Trimming cost V 5 bases and J 10 bases, with 18 bases left between them. CDR1 is DFQATT, CDR2 SNEGSKA, per germline (reference sequence). The CDR3 runs 13 residues. The CDR3 here is CSAGRGGVLPQHF. CDR3 DNA sequence: TGCAGTGCTGGTCGAGGTGGGGTGCTTCCCCAGCATTTT.

This clonotype was observed a handful of times. The rearrangement uses TRBV5-1 and TRBJ2-1; 11 bases are shared with TRBD2. Germline values: CDR1 SGHRS, CDR2 YFSETQ. The CDR3 has 16 amino acids. The trim removed 3 bases at V and 9 bases at J, leaving 11 bases unmatched. The DNA for the CDR3 is TGCGCCAGCAGCTCTACTAGCGGGAGCTCGATTGGTGAGCAGTTCTTC. As protein: CASSSTSGSSIGEQFF.

This clonotype was counted only a few times. The genes are TRBV5-1 and TRBJ2-1; the D call may be TRBD1 or TRBD2 (7 bases each). Germline V gene sequence: CDR1 SGHRS, CDR2 YFSETQ. V shed 4 bases and J shed 6 bases, with 17 bases lying between them. The CDR3 spans 15 residues. The DNA for the CDR3 is TGCGCCAGCAGCCGTCAGGGGGAGGGGGTCAATGAGCAGTTCTTC. It is translated as CASSRQGEGVNEQFF.

The sample holds a few counts of this clonotype. The chain employs TRBV10-3 and TRBJ1-1, with TRBD1 as a possible D gene (5 bases). V lost 10 bases, J lost 0 bases, and 12 bases lay in between. From germline, CDR1 is ENHRY and CDR2 SYGVKD. This CDR3 is 13 amino acids long. CDR3 bases: TGTGCCACCGCTCGGGGGATGAACACTGAAGCTTTCTTT. Translation gives CATARGMNTEAFF.

This chain links TRBV6-5 with TRBJ1-4, with a tentative D call TRBD1 (5 bases). The germline gives CDR1 MNHEY, CDR2 SVGAGI. Trimming took off 1 base at V and 7 bases at J, with 13 bases between the two ends. CDR3 length equals 15 residues. CDR3 region: CASSYLGGAAEKLFF. In DNA, the CDR3 is TGTGCCAGCAGTTACTTGGGGGGTGCGGCTGAAAAACTGTTTTTT.

A single count supports this clonotype. The rearrangement joins TRBV2 to TRBJ2-1; D remains unclear. Germline V CDR1 and CDR2: SNHLY, FYNNEI. The CDR3 runs to 16 residues. V was clipped by 4 bases and J by 5 bases, with 18 bases between them. The CDR3 sequence is CASSVQGRHLDNEQFF. CDR3 coding DNA: TGTGCCAGCAGTGTACAAGGCAGACACCTAGACAATGAGCAGTTCTTC.

The CDR3 DNA is TGTGCCAGCAGAGCTAGCGGGTGGCAGTACTTC. Its translation is CASRASGWQYF. The chain links TRBV6-6 to TRBJ2-7; the match to TRBD2 covers 8 bases. The V gene's germline CDR1 is MNHNY and CDR2 SVGAGI (reference sequence). The CDR3 extends over 11 amino acids. The V gene end was trimmed by 6 bases and the J gene end by 9 bases; junction bases not matched to a gene: 4.